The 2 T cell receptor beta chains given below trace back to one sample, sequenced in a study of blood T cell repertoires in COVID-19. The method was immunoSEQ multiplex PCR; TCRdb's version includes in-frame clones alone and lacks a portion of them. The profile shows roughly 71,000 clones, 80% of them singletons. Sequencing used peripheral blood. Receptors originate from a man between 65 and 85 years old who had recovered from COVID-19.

In DNA, the CDR3 is TGTGCCAGCAGCCGATTTGGGGGGGTCGTAGTAGAGCAGTACTTC. This codes for CASSRFGGVVVEQYF. This chain links TRBV5-6 with TRBJ2-7, with 7 bases identical to TRBD2. The CDR3 has 15 amino acids. The ends lost 4 bases at V and 7 bases at J; junction bases unmatched: 14. Germline CDR1 and CDR2: SGHDT and YYEEEE.

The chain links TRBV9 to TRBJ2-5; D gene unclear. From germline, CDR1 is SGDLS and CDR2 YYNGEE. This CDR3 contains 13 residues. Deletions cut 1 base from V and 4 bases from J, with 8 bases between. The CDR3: CASSVLPGETQYF. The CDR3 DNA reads TGTGCCAGCAGCGTATTACCCGGAGAGACCCAGTACTTC.